This T cell receptor beta chain was observed in a study of read filtering for tumor transcriptome and immune sequencing. Across the study: Revised staging placed under ten patients in R-ISS I, about 15 in II, more than five in III. Per sample, TCR-region reads ranged about 4 to 11 million by IR-seq, about 85 to 1,400 by RNA-seq. Study-level findings and limits: IR-seq and RNA-seq agreed better without single-read clonotypes.

From about 0.4 ug of RNA, a library with molecular barcoded alpha/delta and beta/gamma adaptors was made. TCRdb analysed the reads with MiXCR anew, one entry per CDR3 protein. The sample holds 85,000 to 100,000 distinct CDR3 sequences, roughly 21% seen once. Comment on this clonotype: Its matching antigen is unknown.

Germline lookup yields CDR1 SGHAT and CDR2 FQNNGV. This CDR3 has 14 residues. With 5 bases removed from V and 0 bases from J, the gap between germline ends came to 11 bases. The sequence was collected from a donor at least 40 years old with multiple myeloma. The sequenced sample was a population of CD138-negative cells sorted from bone marrow. This chain connects TRBV11-2 to TRBJ2-7; D is ambiguous. CDR3 in amino acids: CASSRRRSSYEQYF. DNA of the CDR3: TGTGCCAGCAGCCGAAGGCGTAGCTCCTACGAGCAGTACTTC.